This T cell receptor beta chain emerged from a study of blood T cell repertoires in COVID-19. Study as a whole: Spain, Italy and the United States supplied samples that represented acute and convalescent COVID-19. T cells, B-cell-depleted T cells, or PBMCs supplied cDNA or gDNA.

Authors' processing steps: Amplifying reference gene primers gave estimates of nucleated cell counts. TCRdb's copy holds only in-frame clones and misses some; the assay was immunoSEQ multiplex PCR. V, J and clone size derive from that table, while D and trimming were established from the DNA sequence. The sample lists approximately 65,000 clones, roughly nine tenths seen once, with under 6.5% in the top ten. Germline CDR1 MNHNS, CDR2 SASEGT. This CDR3 has 12 residues. V was shortened by 8 bases and J by 4 bases, with 9 bases between the two germline ends. This TCR was sampled from a woman aged 18-30 years with acute or convalescent COVID-19. V and J are TRBV6-1 and TRBJ2-1, with a tentative D call TRBD1 (6 bases). Specimen: peripheral blood. The CDR3 DNA is TGTGCCAGCGGGACAAATTACAATGAGCAGTTCTTC. Amino acid sequence: CASGTNYNEQFF.